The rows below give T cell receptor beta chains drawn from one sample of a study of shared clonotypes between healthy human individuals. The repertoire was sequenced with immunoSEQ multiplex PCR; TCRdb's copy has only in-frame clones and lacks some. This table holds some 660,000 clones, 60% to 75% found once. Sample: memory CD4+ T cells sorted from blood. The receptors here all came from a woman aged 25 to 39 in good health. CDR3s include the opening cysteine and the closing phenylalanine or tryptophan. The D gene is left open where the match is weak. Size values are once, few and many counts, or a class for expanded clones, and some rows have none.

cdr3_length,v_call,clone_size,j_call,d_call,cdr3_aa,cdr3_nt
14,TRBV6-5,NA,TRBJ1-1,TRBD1,CASSWDRGNTEAFF,TGTGCCAGCAGTTGGGACAGGGGGAACACTGAAGCTTTCTTT
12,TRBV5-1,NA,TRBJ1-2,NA,CASSGGANGYTF,TGCGCCAGCAGCGGGGGTGCTAACGGCTACACCTTC
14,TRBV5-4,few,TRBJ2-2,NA,CASSLELLRGELFF,TGTGCCAGCAGCTTGGAACTCTTGCGCGGGGAGCTGTTTTTT
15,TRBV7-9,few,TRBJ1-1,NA,CASSLTGHWNTEAFF,TGTGCCAGCAGCTTGACAGGACATTGGAACACTGAAGCTTTCTTT
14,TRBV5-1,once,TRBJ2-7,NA,CASSSPGSSYEQYF,TGCGCCAGCAGCTCTCCGGGGAGCTCCTACGAGCAGTACTTC
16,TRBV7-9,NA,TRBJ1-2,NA,CASSTQGGGPNYGYTF,TGTGCCAGCAGCACCCAGGGCGGGGGCCCTAACTATGGCTACACCTTC
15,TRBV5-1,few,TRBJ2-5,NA,CASSKNVGGEETQYF,TGCGCCAGCAGCAAAAATGTAGGGGGGGAAGAGACCCAGTACTTC
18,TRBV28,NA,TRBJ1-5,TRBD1,CASSLATGGLIGNQPQHF,TGTGCCAGCAGTTTAGCTACAGGGGGGCTTATCGGCAATCAGCCCCAGCATTTT
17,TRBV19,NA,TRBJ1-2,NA,CASSILNRGARNYGYTF,TGTGCCAGTAGTATTTTAAATAGGGGGGCGCGAAACTATGGCTACACCTTC
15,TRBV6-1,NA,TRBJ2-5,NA,CASSPRPKTQETQYF,TGTGCCAGCAGTCCCCGACCTAAGACTCAAGAGACCCAGTACTTC
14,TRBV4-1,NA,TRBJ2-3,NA,CASSQSPNWDTQYF,TGCGCCAGCAGCCAATCACCCAACTGGGATACGCAGTATTTT
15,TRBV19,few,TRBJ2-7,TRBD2,CALARTSGFSYEQYF,TGTGCCCTTGCCAGGACTAGCGGGTTCTCCTACGAGCAGTACTTC
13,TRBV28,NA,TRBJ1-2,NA,CASSPGTGYGYTF,TGTGCCAGCAGTCCAGGAACGGGCTATGGCTACACCTTC
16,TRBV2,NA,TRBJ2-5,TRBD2,CASSELGAGDRETQYF,TGTGCCAGCAGTGAACTAGGGGCGGGAGATCGTGAGACCCAGTACTTC
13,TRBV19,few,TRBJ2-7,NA,CASSIPGTYEQYF,TGTGCCAGTAGTATCCCCGGAACCTACGAGCAGTACTTC
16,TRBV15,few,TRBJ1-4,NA,CATSRDPRKADGKLFF,TGTGCCACCAGCAGAGATCCTAGGAAAGCCGATGGAAAACTGTTTTTT
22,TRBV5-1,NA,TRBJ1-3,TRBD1,CASSLQYPARDRVGVRIHTIYF,TGCGCCAGCAGCTTACAGTACCCTGCCCGGGACAGGGTGGGGGTTCGGATCCACACCATATATTTT
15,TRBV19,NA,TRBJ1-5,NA,CASSMEGYSNQPQHF,TGTGCCAGTAGTATGGAGGGGTATAGCAATCAGCCCCAGCATTTT
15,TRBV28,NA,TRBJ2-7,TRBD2,CASSYIAGAYYEQYF,TGTGCCAGCAGTTACATAGCGGGAGCGTACTACGAGCAGTACTTC
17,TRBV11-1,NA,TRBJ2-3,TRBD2,CASSSRTSGPSTDTQYF,TGTGCCAGCAGCTCGAGGACTAGCGGGCCTAGCACAGATACGCAGTATTTT
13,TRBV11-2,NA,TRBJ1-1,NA,CASSINRDTEAFF,TGTGCCAGCAGCATAAACAGGGACACTGAAGCTTTCTTT
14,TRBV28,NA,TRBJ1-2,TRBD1,CASSFGTGRYGYTF,TGTGCCAGCAGTTTCGGGACAGGCCGCTATGGCTACACCTTC
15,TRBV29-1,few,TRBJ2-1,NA,CSVRLPRANYNEQFF,TGCAGCGTTCGACTCCCCCGAGCCAACTACAATGAGCAGTTCTTC
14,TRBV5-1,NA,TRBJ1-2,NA,CASSAGDANYGYTF,TGCGCCAGCAGCGCCGGGGACGCTAACTATGGCTACACCTTC
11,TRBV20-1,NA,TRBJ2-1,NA,CSARDVHEQFF,TGCAGTGCTAGAGATGTACATGAGCAGTTCTTC
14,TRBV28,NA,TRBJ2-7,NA,CASNQLGSSYEQYF,TGTGCCAGCAACCAATTGGGCAGCTCCTACGAGCAGTACTTC
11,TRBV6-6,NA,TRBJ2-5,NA,CASKSGETQYF,TGTGCCAGCAAAAGTGGGGAGACCCAGTACTTC
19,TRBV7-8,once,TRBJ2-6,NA,CASSLGSGLQVSGANVLTF,TGTGCCAGCAGCTTAGGCTCCGGACTTCAAGTCTCTGGGGCCAACGTCCTGACTTTC
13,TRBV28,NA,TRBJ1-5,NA,CASSLPEYQPQHF,TGTGCCAGCAGTTTACCAGAGTATCAGCCCCAGCATTTT
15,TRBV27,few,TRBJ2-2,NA,CASSLGRTNTGELFF,TGTGCCAGCAGTTTAGGCAGGACCAACACCGGGGAGCTGTTTTTT
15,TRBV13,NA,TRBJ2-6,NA,CASSLGFSGANVLTF,TGTGCCAGCAGCTTAGGGTTCTCTGGGGCCAACGTCCTGACTTTC
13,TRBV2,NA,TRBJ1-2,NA,CASSVRTDYGYTF,TGTGCCAGCAGTGTGAGAACAGACTATGGCTACACCTTC
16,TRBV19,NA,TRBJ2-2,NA,CASSPLGSVGTGELFF,TGTGCCAGTAGTCCCCTCGGGAGCGTAGGAACCGGGGAGCTGTTTTTT
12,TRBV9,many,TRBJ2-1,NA,CASSVGLGEQFF,TGTGCCAGCAGCGTAGGCCTCGGTGAGCAGTTCTTC
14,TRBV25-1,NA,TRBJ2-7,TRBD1,CASSDEQGAYDLYF,TGTGCCAGCAGTGACGAACAGGGGGCTTATGATTTGTACTTC
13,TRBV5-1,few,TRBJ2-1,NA,CASSLVRGLEQFF,TGCGCCAGCAGCTTGGTCCGGGGCCTTGAGCAGTTCTTC
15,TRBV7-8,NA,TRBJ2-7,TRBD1,CASSDRGQASYEQYF,TGTGCCAGCAGCGACAGGGGACAGGCCTCCTACGAGCAGTACTTC
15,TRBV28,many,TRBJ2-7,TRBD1,CASSLIGGQIYEQYF,TGTGCCAGCAGCCTTATTGGGGGACAGATCTACGAGCAGTACTTC
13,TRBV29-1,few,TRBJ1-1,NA,CSVSSAGDTEAFF,TGCAGCGTCTCTTCCGCCGGGGACACTGAAGCTTTCTTT
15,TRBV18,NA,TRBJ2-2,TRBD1,CASSTGTGATGELFF,TGTGCCAGCTCAACCGGGACAGGGGCCACCGGGGAGCTGTTTTTT
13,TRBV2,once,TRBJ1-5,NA,CASRQGIDQPQHF,TGTGCCAGCAGGCAGGGGATAGATCAGCCCCAGCATTTT
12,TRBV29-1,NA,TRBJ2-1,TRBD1,CSVVGQVNEQFF,TGCAGCGTTGTGGGACAGGTAAATGAGCAGTTCTTC
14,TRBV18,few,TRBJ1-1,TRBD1,CASSPTGTGDSTFF,TGTGCCAGCTCACCGACCGGGACAGGTGATAGTACTTTCTTT
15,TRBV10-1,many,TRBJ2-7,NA,CASSESRDTVYEQYF,TGCGCCAGCAGTGAGTCGAGGGACACAGTTTACGAGCAGTACTTC
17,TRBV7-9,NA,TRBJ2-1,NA,CASSPFPDSRSYNEQFF,TGTGCCAGCAGCCCATTCCCGGACAGCCGCTCCTACAATGAGCAGTTCTTC
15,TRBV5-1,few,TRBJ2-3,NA,CASSSTGDPTDTQYF,TGCGCCAGCAGCAGTACGGGTGACCCGACAGATACGCAGTATTTT
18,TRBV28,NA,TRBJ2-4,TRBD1,CASSPIRGQGRAKNIQYF,TGTGCCAGCAGTCCAATACGGGGACAGGGTAGAGCCAAAAACATTCAGTACTTC
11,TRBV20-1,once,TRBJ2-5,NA,CSGEVQETQYF,TGCAGTGGTGAGGTCCAAGAGACCCAGTACTTC
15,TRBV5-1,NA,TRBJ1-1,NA,CASSFVGLENTEAFF,TGCGCCAGCAGCTTCGTGGGCCTGGAGAACACTGAAGCTTTCTTT
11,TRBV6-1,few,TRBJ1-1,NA,CASRRQAGAFF,TGTGCCAGCAGGCGACAAGCGGGAGCTTTCTTT
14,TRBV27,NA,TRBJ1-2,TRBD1,CASSSDRGGYGYTF,TGTGCCAGCAGTTCGGACAGGGGGGGCTATGGCTACACCTTC
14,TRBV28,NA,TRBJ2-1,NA,CASSLGGITREQFF,TGTGCCAGCAGTTTAGGTGGCATCACCAGGGAGCAGTTCTTC